This entry describes one T cell receptor beta chain. Antigen unknown. Repertoires were generated with immunoSEQ multiplex PCR, while TCRdb's copy carries only in-frame clones and drops some. The data show about 2.3 million clones, 85% to 95% seen once. Germline V CDR1 and CDR2: SNHLY, FYNNEI. The CDR3 spans 13 residues. Trimming removed 11 bases at V and 2 bases at J, with 14 bases between. This entry comes from a study of shared clonotypes between healthy human individuals. Study-level results: Sharing of clonotypes among donors was expected to vary with sequencing depth. For naive CD4 cells, roughly 5% of clonotypes were shared across a few donors.

The sequence came from a man aged 18 to 30 in good health. Some clones in this sample may be carry-over from other donors' samples. The V gene is TRBV2, the J gene TRBJ2-3, with D tentatively TRBD1 (5 bases). The sample was naive CD4+ T cells from PBMCs. Subset denoted: CD45RA+ positively selected. CDR3 amino acids: CAGQTETTDTQYF. CDR3 in DNA: TGTGCCGGGCAGACAGAGACCACAGATACGCAGTATTTT.